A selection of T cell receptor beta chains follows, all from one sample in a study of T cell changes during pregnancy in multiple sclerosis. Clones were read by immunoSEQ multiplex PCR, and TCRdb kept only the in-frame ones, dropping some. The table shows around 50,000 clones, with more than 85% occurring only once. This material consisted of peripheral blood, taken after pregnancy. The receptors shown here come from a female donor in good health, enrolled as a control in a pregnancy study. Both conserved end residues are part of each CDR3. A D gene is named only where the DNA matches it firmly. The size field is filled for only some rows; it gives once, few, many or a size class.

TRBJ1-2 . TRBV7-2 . CASSLTGANYGYTF TGTGCCAGCAGCTTAACAGGAGCCAACTATGGCTACACCTTC
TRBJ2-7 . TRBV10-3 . CAITWGGPGDEQYF TGTGCCATTACATGGGGCGGGCCAGGGGACGAGCAGTACTTC
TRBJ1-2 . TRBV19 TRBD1 CASSIGQVYGYTF TGTGCCAGTAGTATTGGACAGGTCTATGGCTACACCTTC
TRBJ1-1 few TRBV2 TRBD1 CASSEDRVISEAFF TGTGCCAGCAGTGAGGACAGGGTAATCTCTGAAGCTTTCTTT
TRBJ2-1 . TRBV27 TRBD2 CASSLVTSGGNYNEQFF TGTGCCAGCAGTTTAGTGACTAGCGGGGGTAACTACAATGAGCAGTTCTTC
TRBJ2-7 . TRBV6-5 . CASSYSTGGAHYEQYF TGTGCCAGCAGTTACTCGACGGGGGGCGCCCACTACGAGCAGTACTTC
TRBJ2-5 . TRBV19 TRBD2 CASSPGGLAGKETQYF TGTGCCAGTAGTCCCGGCGGACTAGCGGGAAAAGAGACCCAGTACTTC
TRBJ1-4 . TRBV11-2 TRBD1 CASSSDREVKLFF TGTGCCAGCAGCTCGGACAGGGAGGTAAAACTGTTTTTT
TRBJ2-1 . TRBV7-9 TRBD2 CASSLGTSFANEQFF TGTGCCAGCAGCCTGGGGACTAGCTTCGCTAATGAGCAGTTCTTC
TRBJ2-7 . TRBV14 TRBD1 CASSQETGVPFYEQYF TGTGCCAGCAGCCAAGAAACAGGGGTACCATTCTACGAGCAGTACTTC
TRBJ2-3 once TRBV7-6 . CASSLTGYTDTQYF TGTGCCAGCAGCCTGACAGGATACACAGATACGCAGTATTTT
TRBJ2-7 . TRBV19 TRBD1 CASSPGTGGRLYEQYF TGTGCCAGTAGCCCCGGGACAGGGGGAAGATTATACGAGCAGTACTTC
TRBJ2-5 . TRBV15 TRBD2 CATSSPPGTRETQYF TGTGCCACCAGCAGCCCTCCTGGGACTAGAGAGACCCAGTACTTC
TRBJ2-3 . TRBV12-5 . CASGLSGSTDTQYF TGTGCTAGTGGTTTGTCGGGTAGCACAGATACGCAGTATTTT
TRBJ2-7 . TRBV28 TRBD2 CASSQTSGASYEQYF TGTGCCAGCAGTCAGACTAGCGGGGCCTCCTACGAGCAGTACTTC
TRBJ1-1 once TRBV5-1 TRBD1 CASSTGQENTEAFF TGCGCCAGCAGCACGGGACAGGAGAACACTGAAGCTTTCTTT
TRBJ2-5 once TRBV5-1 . CASSYRQETQYF TGCGCCAGCAGCTACAGGCAAGAGACCCAGTACTTC
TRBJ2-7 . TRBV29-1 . CSVGNGGSYEQYF TGCAGCGTTGGTAACGGTGGCTCCTACGAGCAGTACTTC
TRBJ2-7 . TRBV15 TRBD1 CATSREARTGSYEQYF TGTGCCACCAGCAGAGAAGCAAGGACAGGTTCCTACGAGCAGTACTTC
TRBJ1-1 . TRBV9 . CASSVELNTEAFF TGTGCCAGCAGCGTGGAGCTGAACACTGAAGCTTTCTTT
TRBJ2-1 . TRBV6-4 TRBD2 CASSDRIAGSYNEQFF TGTGCCAGCAGTGACAGGATAGCGGGCTCCTACAATGAGCAGTTCTTC
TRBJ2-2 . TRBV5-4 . CASSLIVGGRTGELFF TGTGCCAGCAGCTTGATAGTGGGGGGGCGCACCGGGGAGCTGTTTTTT
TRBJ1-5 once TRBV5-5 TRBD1 CASSFRDRGYQPQHF TGTGCCAGCAGCTTCCGGGACAGGGGCTATCAGCCCCAGCATTTT
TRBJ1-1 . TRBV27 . CASQPLSGRVTEAFF TGTGCCAGCCAACCCCTTTCGGGCAGGGTGACTGAAGCTTTCTTT
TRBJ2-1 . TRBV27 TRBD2 CASSLFSGINNEQFF TGTGCCAGCAGTTTATTTAGCGGGATCAACAATGAGCAGTTCTTC
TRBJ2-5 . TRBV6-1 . CASTPRARQETQYF TGTGCCAGCACTCCGAGGGCCCGCCAAGAGACCCAGTACTTC
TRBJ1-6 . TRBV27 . CASSPPPGARTNSPLHF TGTGCCAGCAGCCCCCCCCCGGGAGCGAGGACTAATTCACCCCTCCACTTT
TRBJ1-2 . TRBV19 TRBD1 CASSSDRDGGYTF TGTGCCAGTAGTTCGGACAGGGACGGTGGCTACACCTTC
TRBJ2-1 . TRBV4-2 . CASSPIGDRYNEQFF TGTGCCAGCAGCCCCATTGGAGACAGGTACAATGAGCAGTTCTTC
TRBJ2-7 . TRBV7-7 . CASSLEQSYEQYF TGTGCTAGCAGCTTAGAACAGAGCTACGAGCAGTACTTC
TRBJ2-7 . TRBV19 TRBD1 CASRDRGPEQYF TGTGCCAGCCGGGACAGGGGGCCTGAGCAGTACTTC
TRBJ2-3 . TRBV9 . CASSGTLSTVSIPSTDTQYF TGTGCCAGCAGCGGGACTCTGAGTACTGTCAGTATTCCCTCCACAGATACGCAGTATTTT
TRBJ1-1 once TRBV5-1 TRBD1 CASSPGRQGNTEAFF TGCGCCAGCAGCCCCGGGAGACAGGGAAACACTGAAGCTTTCTTT
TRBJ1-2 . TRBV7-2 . CASSPKEHGYTF TGTGCCAGCAGCCCTAAGGAGCATGGCTACACCTTC
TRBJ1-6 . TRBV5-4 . CASSYYRDSPLHF TGTGCCAGCAGCTACTACAGGGATTCGCCCCTCCACTTT
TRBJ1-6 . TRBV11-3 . CASSLSFFSPLHF TGTGCCAGCAGCTTGAGTTTTTTTTCACCCCTCCACTTT
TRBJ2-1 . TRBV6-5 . CASSQGTLSFF TGTGCCAGCAGTCAAGGGACTTTGTCGTTCTTC
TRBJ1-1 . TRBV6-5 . CASSRQGNTEAFF TGTGCCAGCAGCCGCCAGGGGAACACTGAAGCTTTCTTT
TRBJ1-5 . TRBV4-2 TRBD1 CASSQSRQGNQPQHF TGTGCCAGCAGCCAATCCCGACAGGGGAATCAGCCCCAGCATTTT
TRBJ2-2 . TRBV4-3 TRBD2 CASSPSGRALVGELFF TGCGCCAGCAGCCCGAGCGGGAGGGCCTTGGTCGGGGAGCTGTTTTTT
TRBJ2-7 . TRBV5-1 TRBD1 CASSLSGQGVYEQYF TGCGCCAGCAGCTTGTCCGGACAGGGGGTTTACGAGCAGTACTTC
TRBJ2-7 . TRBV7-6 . CASSLAGRDSTREQYF TGTGCCAGCAGCTTAGCGGGGCGGGACTCGACCCGGGAGCAGTACTTC
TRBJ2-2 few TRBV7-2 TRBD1 CASSAQGAPGELFF TGTGCCAGCAGCGCCCAGGGGGCCCCCGGGGAGCTGTTTTTT
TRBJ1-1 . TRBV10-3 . CAISELVAGRPNTEAFF TGTGCCATCAGTGAGCTCGTAGCCGGGAGACCGAACACTGAAGCTTTCTTT
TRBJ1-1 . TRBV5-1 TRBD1 CASSGITGGGTEAFF TGCGCCAGCAGCGGGATCACAGGGGGGGGGACTGAAGCTTTCTTT
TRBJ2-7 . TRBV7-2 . CASSLALADEQYF TGTGCCAGCAGCTTAGCACTAGCAGACGAGCAGTACTTC
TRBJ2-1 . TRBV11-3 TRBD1 CASSPMDRPNEQFF TGTGCCAGCAGTCCCATGGACAGGCCCAATGAGCAGTTCTTC
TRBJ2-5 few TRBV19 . CASSQEETQYF TGTGCCAGTAGTCAGGAAGAGACCCAGTACTTC
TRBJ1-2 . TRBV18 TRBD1 CASSPGTGLAGYTF TGTGCCAGCTCACCCGGGACAGGTCTGGCCGGCTACACCTTC
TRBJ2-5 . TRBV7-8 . CASSLAPQRVQETQYF TGTGCCAGCAGCTTAGCGCCCCAGCGGGTCCAAGAGACCCAGTACTTC
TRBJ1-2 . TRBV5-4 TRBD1 CASRKTGRIYGYTF TGTGCCAGCAGGAAGACAGGGAGAATTTATGGCTACACCTTC
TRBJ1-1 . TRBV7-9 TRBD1 CASSSTGGDTEAFF TGTGCCAGCAGCTCGACAGGGGGGGACACTGAAGCTTTCTTT
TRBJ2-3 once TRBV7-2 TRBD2 CASSLVRGGSSTDTQYF TGTGCCAGCAGCTTAGTTCGCGGGGGGTCTAGCACAGATACGCAGTATTTT